These 14 T cell receptor beta chains were sequenced from one sample in a study of control samples from healthy donors and cancer patients. Profiling relied on immunoSEQ multiplex PCR, and the TCRdb table lists in-frame clones only, not all of them. The sample records 100,000 to 150,000 clones, 90% being singletons. The sequencing input was blood. The receptors stem from a young man in good health.

V usage is TRBV24-1 and J usage is TRBJ2-1, with D perhaps matching TRBD1 or TRBD2 (5 bases each). The CDR3 contains 14 residues. In germline, CDR1 is KGHDR, CDR2 SFDVKD. V was clipped by 5 bases and J by 4 bases, with 11 bases between them. The CDR3 reads CATSVGRQYNEQFF. The DNA of the CDR3 is TGTGCCACCAGTGTGGGACGCCAGTACAATGAGCAGTTCTTC.

J is TRBJ2-5 and V is TRBV5-1; D is uncertain. CDR1 SGHRS and CDR2 YFSETQ come from the germline V gene. CDR3 size: 12 residues. V was shortened by 2 bases and J by 5 bases, with 7 bases between the two germline ends. The CDR3 reads CASSFTGETQYF. In DNA, the CDR3 is TGCGCCAGCAGCTTTACTGGGGAGACCCAGTACTTC.

This chain connects TRBV24-1 to TRBJ1-2; no definite D call. V dropped 1 base and J dropped 7 bases, with 9 bases sitting between them. From germline, CDR1 is KGHDR and CDR2 SFDVKD. The CDR3 runs 13 residues. CDR3 in DNA: TGTGCCACCAGTGATTTTACAGCCTCTGGCTACACCTTC. It translates to CATSDFTASGYTF.

CDR3 region: CASSLPRGPKRLAKNIQYF. The CDR3 DNA sequence: TGCGCCAGCAGCCTACCCAGGGGACCCAAACGACTAGCCAAAAACATTCAGTACTTC. V is TRBV4-1 and J is TRBJ2-4; weak D call: TRBD1 (6 bases). Trimming pared 4 bases from V and 0 bases from J, leaving 22 bases between. The CDR3 sequence is 19 residues long. Germline CDR1 is MGHRA and CDR2 is YSYEKL.

This clone was detected only once. The rearrangement links TRBV20-1 to TRBJ2-1; D not certain. This CDR3 has 11 residues. The ends were cut back, 6 bases at V and 1 base at J, with 4 bases in the middle. Germline V gives CDR1 DFQATT, CDR2 SNEGSKA (reference sequence). The CDR3: CSAGSYNEQFF. CDR3 DNA sequence: TGCAGTGCGGGGTCCTACAATGAGCAGTTCTTC.

The chain combines TRBV15 with TRBJ1-3; 8 bases line up with TRBD1. Germline V CDR1 and CDR2: LNHNV, YYDKDF (reference sequence). CDR3 length equals 16 residues. The V and J ends lost 3 bases and 7 bases, in that order; junction bases with no gene match: 11. CDR3 DNA: TGTGCCACCAGCAGGAGACAGGGGCTTCTTTTTAACACCATATATTTT. Encoded protein: CATSRRQGLLFNTIYF.

V usage is TRBV25-1 and J usage is TRBJ2-3; D remains ambiguous. Between the trimmed V and J ends, which lost 10 bases and 1 base, there was a span of 12 bases. Germline V gives CDR1 MGHDK, CDR2 SYGVNS. The CDR3 extends over 13 amino acids. CDR3 protein: CATDSSGTDTQYF. Written as DNA, the CDR3 is TGTGCCACCGATAGCAGTGGCACAGATACGCAGTATTTT. The full variable domain, rest sourced from reference TRBV25-1 and TRBJ2-3, is EADIYQTPRYLVIGTGKKITLECSQTMGHDKMYWYQQDPGMELHLIHYSYGVNSTEKGDLSSESTVSRIRTEHFPLTLESARPSHTSQYLCATDSSGTDTQYFGPGTRLTVL.

The DNA of the CDR3 is TGTGCCAGCAGCACCAGCCCGGGACTAGCGGGAGCTGAGCAGTTCTTC. It specifies CASSTSPGLAGAEQFF. The chain uses TRBV7-3 and TRBJ2-1; TRBD2 aligns across 14 bases. The V and J ends lost 5 bases and 9 bases, in that order; junction bases with no gene match: 9. There are 16 residues in the CDR3. Germline V lookup: CDR1 SGHTA, CDR2 FQGTGA.

The chain carries TRBV9 and TRBJ2-3; 15 bases are shared with TRBD2. The CDR3 length is 17 residues. The germline gives CDR1 SGDLS, CDR2 YYNGEE. J lost 5 bases, V lost 0 bases, and 4 bases had no gene match. This CDR3 is CASSVVGTSGGLDTQYF. The CDR3 region has the DNA TGTGCCAGCAGCGTAGTCGGGACTAGCGGGGGGTTAGATACGCAGTATTTT.

The chain joins TRBV6-2 or TRBV6-3 to TRBJ2-2; D is perhaps TRBD2 (6 bases). The CDR3 is 14 amino acids. V shed 1 base and J shed 5 bases, with 8 bases lying between them. Per the germline V gene, CDR1 is MNHEY and CDR2 is SVGEGT. The CDR3 is CASSYWGETGELFF. Written as DNA, the CDR3 is TGTGCCAGCAGTTACTGGGGGGAGACCGGGGAGCTGTTTTTT.

The J gene is TRBJ2-2, the V gene TRBV28; TRBD1 matches 8 bases. The J segment lost 2 bases and the V segment lost 5 bases, leaving 4 bases of the junction unmatched. Germline loops: CDR1 MDHEN, CDR2 SYDVKM. This CDR3 comprises 15 residues. This CDR3 is CASSRQGSNTGELFF. The CDR3 DNA sequence: TGTGCCAGCAGTAGACAGGGGAGTAACACCGGGGAGCTGTTTTTT.

The genes are TRBV6-1 and TRBJ2-1; 9 positions match TRBD1. The CDR3 extends over 17 amino acids. Per the germline V gene, CDR1 is MNHNS and CDR2 is SASEGT. The junction had 6 bases not matched to a gene; V was cut back by 1 base and J by 2 bases. The CDR3 reads CASSEGAGTGTYNEQFF. The CDR3 region has the DNA TGTGCCAGCAGTGAAGGCGCGGGGACAGGGACCTACAATGAGCAGTTCTTC.

The chain couples TRBV30 to TRBJ1-1, with D possibly matching TRBD1 (5 bases). V dropped 0 bases and J dropped 1 base, with 9 bases sitting between them. Germline lookup yields CDR1 GTSNPN and CDR2 SVGIG (reference sequence). This CDR3 is 14 amino acids long. CDR3: CAWSVLGGNTEAFF. The CDR3 nucleotides read TGTGCCTGGAGTGTACTGGGGGGGAACACTGAAGCTTTCTTT.

V gene TRBV18 combines with J gene TRBJ2-5; D may match TRBD1 or TRBD2 (5 bases each). V was clipped by 4 bases and J by 4 bases, with 7 bases between them. CDR3 length equals 12 residues. The germline V gene has CDR1 KGHSH and CDR2 LQKENI. CDR3 nucleotides: TGTGCCAGCTCACAGGGGAGAGAGACCCAGTACTTC. This translates into CASSQGRETQYF.